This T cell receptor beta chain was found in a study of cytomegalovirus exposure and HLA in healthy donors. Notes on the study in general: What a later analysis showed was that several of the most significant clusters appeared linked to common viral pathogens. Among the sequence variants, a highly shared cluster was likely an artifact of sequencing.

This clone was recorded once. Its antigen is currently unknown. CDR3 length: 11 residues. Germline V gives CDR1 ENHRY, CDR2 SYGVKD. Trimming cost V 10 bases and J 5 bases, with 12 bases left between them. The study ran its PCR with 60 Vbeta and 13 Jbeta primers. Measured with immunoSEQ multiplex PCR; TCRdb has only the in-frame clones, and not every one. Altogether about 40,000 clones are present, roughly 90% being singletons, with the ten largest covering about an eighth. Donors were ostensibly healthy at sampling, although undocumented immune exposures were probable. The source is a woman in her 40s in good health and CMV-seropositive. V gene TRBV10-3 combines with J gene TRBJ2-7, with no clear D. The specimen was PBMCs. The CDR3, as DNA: TGTGCCAGCGGTCGCCGGCACGAGCAGTACTTC. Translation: CASGRRHEQYF.